The present TCR beta chain was sequenced within a study of neurological immune-mediated disorders. The making of cDNA relied on 5'RACE with 10-nucleotide random UMIs. TCRdb used MiXCR to reprocess the 5' RACE reads, holding one entry per CDR3 protein. The table includes approximately 60,000 distinct CDR3 sequences, 3% to 4% detected once. This clonotype was recorded at least ten times. Trimming cost V 3 bases and J 3 bases, with 9 bases left between them. The length of the CDR3 is 13 residues. Germline loops: CDR1 MNHEY, CDR2 SMNVEV (reference sequence). The sequenced sample was PBMCs. The source is a woman aged 25 to 39 with multiple sclerosis. This sequence joins TRBV27 and TRBJ2-7; no clear D. The CDR3 loop is CASSLSRFYEQYF. CDR3 DNA sequence: TGTGCCAGCAGTTTGTCCAGATTCTACGAGCAGTACTTC.